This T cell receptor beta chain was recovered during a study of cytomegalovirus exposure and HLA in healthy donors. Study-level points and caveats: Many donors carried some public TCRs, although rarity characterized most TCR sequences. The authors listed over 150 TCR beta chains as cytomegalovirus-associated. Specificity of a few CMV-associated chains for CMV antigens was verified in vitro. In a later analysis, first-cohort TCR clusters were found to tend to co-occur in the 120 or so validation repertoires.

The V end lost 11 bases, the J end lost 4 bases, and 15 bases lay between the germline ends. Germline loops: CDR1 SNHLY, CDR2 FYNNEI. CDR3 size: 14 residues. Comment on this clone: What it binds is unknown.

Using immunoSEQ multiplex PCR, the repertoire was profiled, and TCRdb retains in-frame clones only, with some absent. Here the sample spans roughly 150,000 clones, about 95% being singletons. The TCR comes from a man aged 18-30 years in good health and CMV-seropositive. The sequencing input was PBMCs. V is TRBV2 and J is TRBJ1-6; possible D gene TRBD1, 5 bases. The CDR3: CALGGDAYNSPLHF. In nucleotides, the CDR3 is TGTGCCCTAGGAGGGGATGCTTATAATTCACCCCTCCACTTT.